The T cell receptor (beta chain) under discussion was sequenced for a study of PD-1 blockade in classical Hodgkin lymphoma. Study results and limitations: Exclusion covered patients beginning nivolumab under 1 year post-ASCT.

Described time point: cycle 4 day 1 (C4D1), after five to seven weeks of nivolumab. In every patient, relapse followed autologous stem cell transplantation, while exposure to brentuximab vedotin differed. TCRdb's table, derived via immunoSEQ multiplex PCR, lists solely in-frame clones and lacks some. The table shows tens of thousands of clones, with approximately 71% occurring only once. Regarding this clone: Its antigen remains unknown.

Germline V gene lookup returns CDR1 ENHRY and CDR2 SYGVKD. V shed 2 bases and J shed 0 bases, with 11 bases lying between them. The CDR3 has 15 amino acids. The chain carries TRBV10-3 and TRBJ2-7; possible D gene TRBD2, 5 bases. The sequencing used peripheral blood mononuclear cells (PBMCs), collected before the fourth cycle of nivolumab. The clonotype comes from a human donor with classical Hodgkin lymphoma. The DNA for the CDR3 is TGTGCCATCAGTGAGGATTTTGGGAGCTCCTACGAGCAGTACTTC. Translated: CAISEDFGSSYEQYF.